A selection of T cell receptor beta chains follows, all from one sample in a study of blood T cell repertoires in COVID-19. Produced via immunoSEQ multiplex PCR; TCRdb's table is partial and in-frame only. The data hold hundreds of thousands of clones, with about nine tenths observed a single time. The source material was PBMCs or T cells enriched from blood (not recorded which). The receptors come from a middle-aged woman who had recovered from COVID-19. The CDR3 runs from the conserved cysteine through the conserved F or W. The order of the fields is J gene, clone size, D gene, V gene, CDR3 DNA, CDR3 protein. The D gene is left open where the match is weak. A row's size may be missing; if present it is once, few, many or a size class.

TRBJ2-2	-	-	TRBV7-9	TGTGCCAGCAGCTTAACGACGCTTAGCGAGCTGTTTTTT	CASSLTTLSELFF
TRBJ1-1	-	-	TRBV28	TGTGCCACCAGGGGAGGGCAGGGAGGAACTGAAGCTTTCTTT	CATRGGQGGTEAFF
TRBJ2-6	-	-	TRBV5-1	TGCGCCAGCAGCATGCGGGAACCTGGGGCCAACGTCCTGACTTTC	CASSMREPGANVLTF
TRBJ2-7	-	-	TRBV3-1/TRBV3-2	TGTGCCAGCAGCCCGACGAGCCCCGGGACTGCACCTAGGGAGCAGTACTTC	CASSPTSPGTAPREQYF
TRBJ1-2	-	-	TRBV27	TGTGCCAGCAGTTTTGGAAGGGGAGGGGGATATGGCTACACCTTC	CASSFGRGGGYGYTF
TRBJ2-1	-	TRBD1	TRBV5-1	TGCGCCAGCAGCTTAGAGACAGGGAAGGGACAAGACAATGAGCAGTTCTTC	CASSLETGKGQDNEQFF
TRBJ2-7	-	-	TRBV10-3	TGTGCCATCAGTGACGCGGGGATGAGCTCCTACGAGCAGTACTTC	CAISDAGMSSYEQYF
TRBJ1-1	-	-	TRBV19	TGTGCCACCCATCCGGGGGGGTGGAACACTGAAGCTTTCTTT	CATHPGGWNTEAFF
TRBJ2-7	-	TRBD1	TRBV27	TGTGCCAGCAGTCCCCGGGACAGGATCTACGAGCAGTACTTC	CASSPRDRIYEQYF
TRBJ1-2	-	TRBD1	TRBV30	TGTGCCTGGACTTTCGACAGGGGGCGGGGCTACACCTTC	CAWTFDRGRGYTF
TRBJ2-5	-	TRBD2	TRBV5-1	TGCGCCAGCAGCTTGCTAGCGGGACAAGAGACCCAGTACTTC	CASSLLAGQETQYF
TRBJ2-5	-	TRBD1	TRBV6-5	TGTGCCAGCCAGAGGGGGCTGAGCCAAGAGACCCAGTACTTC	CASQRGLSQETQYF
TRBJ2-5	-	-	TRBV12-3/TRBV12-4	TGTGCCAGCAGTTTTCCCCGGGAGACCCAGTACTTC	CASSFPRETQYF
TRBJ2-2	-	TRBD1	TRBV24-1	TGTGCCACCAGTGAACCGACAGGGGGCGGGGGCACCGGGGAGCTGTTTTTT	CATSEPTGGGGTGELFF
TRBJ2-1	-	TRBD2	TRBV5-1	TGCGCCAGCAGCTACATACCACTAGCGGGGGGGCCAAATGAGCAGTTCTTC	CASSYIPLAGGPNEQFF
TRBJ1-1	-	-	TRBV7-9	TGTGCCAGCAGCTTAGTCGACGGAGGGATCGACACTGAAGCTTTCTTT	CASSLVDGGIDTEAFF
TRBJ2-2	-	-	TRBV7-9	TGTGCCAGCAGCTTAGCCCGGGCCTTAAGGGGCACCGGGGAGCTGTTTTTT	CASSLARALRGTGELFF
TRBJ2-3	-	TRBD2	TRBV5-4	TGTGCCAGCAGCCCGACTAGCGGGGTTAGCACAGATACGCAGTATTTT	CASSPTSGVSTDTQYF
TRBJ2-3	-	-	TRBV24-1	TGTGCCACCAGTGAACCAGGACAACTGGGGACAGATACGCAGTATTTT	CATSEPGQLGTDTQYF
TRBJ2-2	-	-	TRBV7-9	TGTGCCAGCAGCCCCTTTTTGGGGGCAGGCGGGGAGCTGTTTTTT	CASSPFLGAGGELFF
TRBJ1-1	-	-	TRBV2	TGTGCCAGCAGTGATCAGGGGACGGGTACTGAAGCTTTCTTT	CASSDQGTGTEAFF
TRBJ2-1	-	TRBD2	TRBV12-3/TRBV12-4	TGTGCCAGCAGCAGGACTAGCGGGAATGAGCAGTTCTTC	CASSRTSGNEQFF
TRBJ2-7	-	-	TRBV4-1	TGCGCCAGCAGCCCGGACTTGGACTACGAGCAGTACTTC	CASSPDLDYEQYF
TRBJ2-5	-	-	TRBV29-1	TGCAGCGTGCCCCAGGGACAAGAGACCCAGTACTTC	CSVPQGQETQYF
TRBJ1-2	-	-	TRBV7-6	TGTGCCAGCAGTAAGGACAATAACTATGGCTACACCTTC	CASSKDNNYGYTF
TRBJ2-5	-	TRBD2	TRBV7-9	TGTGCCAGCACCTCCCTGCGGGAGTTCGGAGAGACCCAGTACTTC	CASTSLREFGETQYF
TRBJ1-5	once	-	TRBV5-1	TGCGCCAGCAGCTTGGGCGGGGGCCAATATAGCAATCAGCCCCAGCATTTT	CASSLGGGQYSNQPQHF
TRBJ2-1	-	-	TRBV19	TGTGCCAGTAGTAAGGAGGGGATCTCCTACAATGAGCAGTTCTTC	CASSKEGISYNEQFF
TRBJ2-4	-	TRBD2	TRBV2	TGTGCCAGCAGTGAAGCGGGGACTAGCGGGTTCTGGTACTTC	CASSEAGTSGFWYF
TRBJ1-1	-	-	TRBV6-4	TGTGCCAGCAGTGTCCAGGAGAACACTGAAGCTTTCTTT	CASSVQENTEAFF
TRBJ2-1	-	TRBD2	TRBV7-3	TGTGCCAGCAGCTTAAATGGGGCGGGACTAGCGGGACCGACCATAGCCGGCCATGAGCAGTTCTTC	CASSLNGAGLAGPTIAGHEQFF